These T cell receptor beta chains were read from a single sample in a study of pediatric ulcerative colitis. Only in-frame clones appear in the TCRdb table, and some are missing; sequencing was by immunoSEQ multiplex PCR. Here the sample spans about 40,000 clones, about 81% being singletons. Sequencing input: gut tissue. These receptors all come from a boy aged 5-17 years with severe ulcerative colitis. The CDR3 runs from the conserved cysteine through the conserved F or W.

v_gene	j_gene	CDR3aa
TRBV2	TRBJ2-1	CASSAFSGSNNEQFF
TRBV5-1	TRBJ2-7	CASSLPSGEKLYEQYF
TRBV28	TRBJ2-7	CASSLSVRLTYEQYF
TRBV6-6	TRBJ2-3	CASSYLDRVFDTQYF
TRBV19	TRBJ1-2	CASSPGLNYGYTF
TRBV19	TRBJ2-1	CASSEGHEQFF
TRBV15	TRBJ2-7	CATSTGGDYEQYF
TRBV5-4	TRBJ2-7	CASQGQDAYEQYF
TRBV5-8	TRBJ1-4	CASSTRDTIDEKLFF
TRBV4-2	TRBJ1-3	CASSQEGTGGSGNTIYF
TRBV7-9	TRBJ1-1	CASSPPPGGETEAFF
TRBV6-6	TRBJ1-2	CASERIGVGYTF
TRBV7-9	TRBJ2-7	CASSFPDRGEQYF
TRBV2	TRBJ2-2	CASKLVGGLNTGELFF
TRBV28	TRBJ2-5	CASSIPSRLTQYF
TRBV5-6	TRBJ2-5	CASSFSLVQETQYF
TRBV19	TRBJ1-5	CASSILQPQHF
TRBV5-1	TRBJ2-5	CASSFSGGAGETQYF
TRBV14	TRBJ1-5	CASSLKGGNQPQHF
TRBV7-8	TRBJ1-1	CASSPQGENTEAFF
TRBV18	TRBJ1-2	CASSAGGYGYTF
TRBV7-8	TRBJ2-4	CASSRPTGYGSKNIQYF
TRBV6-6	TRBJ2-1	CASSYRGEQFF
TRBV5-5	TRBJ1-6	CASSSVRVDSPLHF
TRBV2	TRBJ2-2	CASSAEWGPGELFF
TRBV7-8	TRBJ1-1	CASSLDINRDRNTEAFF